This TCR beta chain was recovered during a study of CD8+ T cells in alopecia areata. Reverse transcribed after extraction, RNA yielded cDNA as the sequencing template. Method: immunoSEQ multiplex PCR; TCRdb's copy keeps in-frame clones and lacks some. Among 200,000 to 250,000 clones listed, roughly 69% were seen once. The CDR3 runs to 14 residues. The V gene end was trimmed by 1 base and the J gene end by 12 bases; junction bases not matched to a gene: 11. CDR1 is SGHTA, CDR2 FQGNSA, per germline. This chain uses TRBV7-2 with TRBJ2-7; TRBD1 agrees at 8 bases. This receptor was obtained from a human donor with alopecia areata. The specimen comprised CD4+ T cells sorted from blood, sampled at week 0. The CDR3 DNA reads TGTGCCAGCAGCTTAGAGAGGCAGGGGGCGCAGTGGTACTTC. Amino acids: CASSLERQGAQWYF. The full variable domain, its missing parts supplied by reference TRBV7-2 and TRBJ2-7, is GAGVSQSPSNKVTEKGKDVELRCDPISGHTALYWYRQSLGQGLEFLIYFQGNSAPDKSGLPSDRFSAERTGGSVSTLTIQRTQQEDSAVYLCASSLERQGAQWYFGPGTRLTVT.